The 27 T cell receptor beta chains presented below share a single source sample, sequenced in a study of blood T cell repertoires in COVID-19. Produced via immunoSEQ multiplex PCR; TCRdb's table is partial and in-frame only. The sample shows about 210,000 clones, around 86% of them seen only once. The specimen was peripheral blood. Every receptor here comes from a woman in her 70s with COVID-19, enrolled during active disease.

This chain uses TRBV9 with TRBJ1-5, with a weak D call TRBD1 (6 bases). Germline CDR1 SGDLS, CDR2 YYNGEE. V was shortened by 0 bases and J by 0 bases, with 13 bases between the two germline ends. The CDR3 length is 17 residues. The CDR3 DNA reads TGTGCCAGCAGCGTAGGAGGGACAACAGATAGCAATCAGCCCCAGCATTTT. Its translation is CASSVGGTTDSNQPQHF. The full variable domain, with the rest looked up from reference TRBV9 and TRBJ1-5, is DSGVTQTPKHLITATGQRVTLRCSPRSGDLSVYWYQQSLDQGLQFLIQYYNGEERAKGNILERFSAQQFPDLHSELNLSSLELGDSALYFCASSVGGTTDSNQPQHFGDGTRLSIL.

This chain joins TRBV7-9 and TRBJ2-1; D possibly corresponds to TRBD2 (5 bases). There are 14 residues in the CDR3. V dropped 5 bases and J dropped 2 bases, with 10 bases sitting between them. Germline V gene data show CDR1 as SEHNR and CDR2 as FQNEAQ (reference sequence). The CDR3 loop reads CASSIEGPYNEQFF. The CDR3 nucleotides read TGTGCCAGCAGCATCGAGGGCCCCTACAATGAGCAGTTCTTC.

V and J are TRBV7-2 and TRBJ2-7, with a possible D match to TRBD2 (5 bases). Germline loops: CDR1 SGHTA, CDR2 FQGNSA. The V gene lost 1 base and the J gene lost 0 bases, with 13 bases spanning the gap. The CDR3 has 16 residues. In nucleotides, the CDR3 is TGTGCCAGCAGCTTAGAGGGCGGGCCCAGCTCCTACGAGCAGTACTTC. This codes for CASSLEGGPSSYEQYF.

The J gene is TRBJ2-1, the V gene TRBV7-2; D is uncertain. The CDR3 contains 14 residues. V lost 3 bases, J lost 4 bases, and 10 bases lay in between. Per germline, CDR1 SGHTA and CDR2 FQGNSA. The CDR3 here is CASSLSTYYNEQFF. For the CDR3, the DNA is TGTGCCAGCAGCTTGAGTACCTATTACAATGAGCAGTTCTTC.

The J gene is TRBJ2-5, the V gene TRBV6-6; TRBD2 matches 10 bases. The V gene's germline CDR1 is MNHNY and CDR2 SVGAGI (reference sequence). The J segment lost 0 bases and the V segment lost 7 bases, leaving 5 bases of the junction unmatched. The CDR3 covers 15 residues. The CDR3 region is CASNTGLAHQETQYF. The CDR3 DNA follows: TGTGCCAGCAATACGGGACTAGCGCACCAAGAGACCCAGTACTTC.

This clone turned up a few times. The chain is built from TRBV7-8 and TRBJ1-1, with D hard to call. Germline loops: CDR1 SGHVS, CDR2 FQNEAQ. The CDR3 is made up of 12 amino acids. V was clipped by 7 bases and J by 3 bases, with 9 bases between them. The CDR3 sequence: CASTGWDTEAFF. As DNA, the CDR3 is TGTGCCAGCACGGGGTGGGACACTGAAGCTTTCTTT. The full variable domain, completed using reference TRBV7-8 and TRBJ1-1, is GAGVSQSPRYKVAKRGQDVALRCDPISGHVSLFWYQQALGQGPEFLTYFQNEAQLDKSGLPSDRFFAERPEGSVSTLKIQRTQQEDSAVYLCASTGWDTEAFFGQGTRLTVV.

The genes are TRBV2 and TRBJ1-2; 9 bases line up with TRBD1. V trimming: 6 bases; J trimming: 3 bases; junction bases outside the gene matches: 8. This CDR3 contains 15 residues. Germline V gene lookup returns CDR1 SNHLY and CDR2 FYNNEI. CDR3 in amino acids: CASRGQGWGDYGYTF. The CDR3, as DNA: TGTGCCAGCAGGGGACAGGGCTGGGGAGACTATGGCTACACCTTC.

The gene calls are TRBV7-3 and TRBJ2-1, with a possible D match to TRBD1 (5 bases). From germline, CDR1 is SGHTA and CDR2 FQGTGA. This CDR3 is built from 13 residues. V shed 6 bases and J shed 7 bases, with 13 bases lying between them. The CDR3 bases are TGTGCCAGCAGGTACGACAGAAGAAATGAGCAGTTCTTC. Translating it yields CASRYDRRNEQFF. Full variable domain (rest looked up from reference TRBV7-3 and TRBJ2-1): GAGVSQTPSNKVTEKGKYVELRCDPISGHTALYWYRQSLGQGPEFLIYFQGTGAADDSGLPNDRFFAVRPEGSVSTLKIQRTERGDSAVYLCASRYDRRNEQFFGPGTRLTVL.

The chain joins TRBV28 to TRBJ1-2; 7 bases map to TRBD1. V dropped 6 bases and J dropped 2; count of bases not matched to a gene: 3. The germline gives CDR1 MDHEN, CDR2 SYDVKM. The CDR3 contains 13 residues. The CDR3 DNA reads TGTGCCAGCAGACCGGGACAGAACTATGGCTACACCTTC. Amino acid sequence: CASRPGQNYGYTF.

This clone appeared once. V is TRBV3-1 (or the pseudogene TRBV3-2) and J is TRBJ2-5, with 7 bases lining up with TRBD2. In germline, CDR1 is LGHDT, CDR2 YNNKEL (reference sequence). V lost 5 bases, J lost 1 base, and 10 bases stayed unmatched. The CDR3 covers 16 residues. As DNA, the CDR3 is TGTGCCAGCAGCATCCTAGCGGTAGGGCCCCAAGAGACCCAGTACTTC. Its protein product is CASSILAVGPQETQYF.

The rearrangement joins TRBV14 to TRBJ1-2; D gene unclear. This CDR3 has 13 residues. CDR1 SGHDN and CDR2 FVKESK come from the germline V gene. V was shortened by 5 bases and J by 2 bases, with 9 bases between the two germline ends. The CDR3 region is CASSSLSNYGYTF. The CDR3 DNA is TGTGCCAGCAGCTCCTTATCGAACTATGGCTACACCTTC.

This chain uses TRBV18 with TRBJ1-1, with D possibly being TRBD1 (6 bases). Trimming removed 3 bases at V and 0 bases at J, with 14 bases between. This CDR3 comprises 16 residues. The V gene's germline CDR1 is KGHSH and CDR2 LQKENI. The CDR3 here is CASSPFQQGMNTEAFF. CDR3 DNA: TGTGCCAGCTCACCTTTTCAACAGGGAATGAACACTGAAGCTTTCTTT.

The V gene is TRBV3-1 (or the pseudogene TRBV3-2), the J gene TRBJ2-5; TRBD2 aligns across 7 bases. This CDR3 region has 15 residues. V lost 3 bases, J lost 5 bases, and 9 bases stayed unmatched. Germline loops: CDR1 LGHDT, CDR2 YNNKEL (reference sequence). The CDR3 sequence is CASSHAGVTLETQYF. CDR3 DNA sequence: TGTGCCAGCAGCCACGCGGGGGTGACGCTTGAGACCCAGTACTTC.

As DNA, the CDR3 is TGTGCCAGTAGTATAGCCAGGGGAGACGAGCAGTACTTC. This translates into CASSIARGDEQYF. The rearrangement joins TRBV19 to TRBJ2-7; the D gene is possibly TRBD1 (6 bases). Germline values: CDR1 LNHDA, CDR2 SQIVND (reference sequence). The V and J ends lost 1 base and 5 bases respectively, with 9 bases between them. The CDR3 consists of 13 residues. Full variable domain (missing parts from reference TRBV19 and TRBJ2-7): DGGITQSPKYLFRKEGQNVTLSCEQNLNHDAMYWYRQDPGQGLRLIYYSQIVNDFQKGDIAEGYSVSREKKESFPLTVTSAQKNPTAFYLCASSIARGDEQYFGPGTRLTVT.

This clone showed up just once. The CDR3 DNA reads TGTGCCACCAGGAACGACTACGAGCAGTACTTC. Its translation is CATRNDYEQYF. The chain is built from TRBV19 and TRBJ2-7; D is uncertain. Germline V CDR1 and CDR2: LNHDA, SQIVND (reference sequence). The CDR3 has 11 residues. Trimming removed 10 bases at V and 3 bases at J, with 10 bases between.

V and J are TRBV28 and TRBJ1-2; D gene unclear. The V end lost 4 bases, the J end lost 4 bases, and 7 bases lay between the germline ends. There are 12 residues in the CDR3. Germline values: CDR1 MDHEN, CDR2 SYDVKM. CDR3 sequence (DNA): TGTGCCAGCAGTTCCCCCTTCTATGGCTACACCTTC. This sequence encodes CASSSPFYGYTF.

J is TRBJ2-7 and V is TRBV5-6; 8 bases align to TRBD2. Germline assignment: CDR1 SGHDT and CDR2 YYEEEE. The CDR3 sequence is 14 residues long. Unmatched junction bases numbered 5, after V lost 4 bases and J lost 2 bases. In nucleotides, the CDR3 is TGTGCCAGCAGCCGCGGGAGGACCACCTACGAGCAGTACTTC. Encoded protein: CASSRGRTTYEQYF.

The V call is TRBV19, the J call TRBJ2-2; 7 bases match TRBD1. CDR3 length: 14 residues. Germline V gives CDR1 LNHDA, CDR2 SQIVND (reference sequence). Unmatched junction bases numbered 7, after V lost 7 bases and J lost 5 bases. The CDR3 protein is CASMGTARTGELFF. Here the CDR3 DNA reads TGTGCCAGTATGGGGACAGCTCGTACCGGGGAGCTGTTTTTT.

The rearrangement joins TRBV5-8 to TRBJ2-7; possibly TRBD1 for D (6 bases). CDR1 is SGHTS, CDR2 YDEGEE, per germline. The CDR3 is 16 residues long. Trimming pared 2 bases from V and 0 bases from J, leaving 15 bases between. Here the CDR3 reads CASSFTRQVSSYEQYF. The CDR3 DNA follows: TGTGCCAGCAGCTTTACTCGACAGGTGAGCTCCTACGAGCAGTACTTC.

The V gene is TRBV29-1, the J gene TRBJ2-7; TRBD1 might be the D (6 bases). This CDR3 has 12 residues. V lost 3 bases and J lost 2, with 8 bases in between. Germline CDR1 and CDR2: SQVTM and ANQGSEA. CDR3 DNA sequence: TGCAGCGTTGATGCAGGGGCCTACGAGCAGTACTTC. Translating gives CSVDAGAYEQYF.

V is TRBV12-3 or TRBV12-4 and J is TRBJ1-1; D is unresolved. The CDR3 contains 13 residues. Trimming stripped 3 bases from V and 5 bases from J, with 10 bases between. CDR3 DNA sequence: TGTGCCAGCAGTTTGGAGGTTGGAACTGAAGCTTTCTTT. The encoded protein is CASSLEVGTEAFF.

The rearrangement uses TRBV28 and TRBJ2-7, with 9 bases identical to TRBD2. The CDR3 runs 15 residues. Germline CDR1 is MDHEN and CDR2 is SYDVKM. V gave up 6 bases and J gave up 5 bases; unmatched junction bases: 11. CDR3 residues: CASSVAGSGSNEQYF. CDR3 sequence (DNA): TGTGCCAGCAGCGTTGCAGGTAGCGGGAGCAACGAGCAGTACTTC.

This rearrangement joins TRBV7-2 to TRBJ2-3; D remains ambiguous. There are 14 residues in the CDR3. Between the trimmed V and J ends, which lost 3 bases and 4 bases, there was a span of 11 bases. Germline loops: CDR1 SGHTA, CDR2 FQGNSA. The CDR3 region has the DNA TGTGCCAGCAGCTTTGGCAGAGCGCCAGATACGCAGTATTTT. It specifies CASSFGRAPDTQYF.

This sequence joins TRBV19 and TRBJ2-1; 13 positions match TRBD2. Germline CDR1 LNHDA, CDR2 SQIVND (reference sequence). V shed 4 bases and J 5 bases; nucleotides not matched to a gene: 2. The CDR3 runs 15 residues. CDR3 protein: CASSTGTSGDNEQFF. CDR3 in DNA: TGTGCCAGTAGTACCGGGACTAGCGGGGACAATGAGCAGTTCTTC.

V usage is TRBV30 and J usage is TRBJ2-1; possible D gene TRBD2, 5 bases. V was shortened by 4 bases and J by 0 bases, with 10 bases between the two germline ends. CDR3 length equals 14 residues. CDR1 is GTSNPN and CDR2 is SVGIG in the germline V gene (reference sequence). CDR3 residues: CAWNTRASYNEQFF. The CDR3 nucleotides read TGTGCCTGGAATACGCGGGCCTCCTACAATGAGCAGTTCTTC.

V is TRBV18 and J is TRBJ2-1; 15 nucleotides agree with TRBD2. This CDR3 contains 16 residues. V was clipped by 2 bases and J by 6 bases; unmatched bases: 2. Germline V gene lookup returns CDR1 KGHSH and CDR2 LQKENI. CDR3 sequence: CASSPRTSGGGNEQFF. CDR3 nucleotide sequence: TGTGCCAGCTCACCAAGGACTAGCGGGGGGGGCAATGAGCAGTTCTTC. The whole variable domain, remainder taken from reference TRBV18 and TRBJ2-1, is NAGVMQNPRHLVRRRGQEARLRCSPMKGHSHVYWYRQLPEEGLKFMVYLQKENIIDESGMPKERFSAEFPKEGPSILRIQQVVRGDSAAYFCASSPRTSGGGNEQFFGPGTRLTVL.

This chain joins TRBV6-5 and TRBJ2-2, with TRBD1 as a possible D gene (6 bases). V lost 2 bases and J lost 1, with 8 bases in between. CDR1 and CDR2 (germline): MNHEY, SVGAGI. This CDR3 comprises 15 residues. CDR3 nucleotide sequence: TGTGCCAGCAGTTACGGGGGCGGGAACACCGGGGAGCTGTTTTTT. It is translated as CASSYGGGNTGELFF.